These 14 T cell receptor beta chains were all obtained from the same sample, sequenced in a study of shared clonotypes between healthy human individuals. Clones were read by immunoSEQ multiplex PCR, and TCRdb kept only the in-frame ones, dropping some. This table holds about a million clones, about 72% found once. Sequenced sample: memory CD4+ T cells from PBMCs. Subset specified: CD45RA-negative fraction. The origin of the receptors is a man in his late teens or twenties in good health. Some clones in this sample may be carry-over from other donors' samples.

This clone was recorded once. Here the CDR3 reads CASSREAGDTQYF. DNA for the CDR3: TGTGCCAGCAGCCGAGAAGCCGGGGATACGCAGTATTTT. The chain combines TRBV2 with TRBJ2-3; unclear D gene. This CDR3 spans 13 amino acids. The V and J ends lost 6 bases and 6 bases respectively, with 13 bases between them. Germline V CDR1 and CDR2: SNHLY, FYNNEI.

This clone was counted once. This chain links TRBV11-2 with TRBJ2-2; maybe TRBD2 (5 bases). The CDR3 is made up of 12 amino acids. CDR1 SGHAT and CDR2 FQNNGV come from the germline V gene. V was pared by 1 base and J by 9 bases, with 6 bases between. CDR3 region: CASSLGGRELFF. CDR3 DNA: TGTGCCAGCAGCTTAGGAGGGAGGGAGCTGTTTTTT.

This clone has just a few counts. This chain joins TRBV28 and TRBJ1-2; D perhaps matches TRBD1 (5 bases). The V gene lost 2 bases and the J gene lost 8 bases, with 12 bases spanning the gap. The CDR3 runs 13 residues. The germline gives CDR1 MDHEN, CDR2 SYDVKM. The CDR3 DNA sequence: TGTGCCAGCAGTTTAGCAGGGATAAGAGGCTACACCTTC. Amino acids: CASSLAGIRGYTF.

This clone was found a few times. Mismatch with germline at one junction end may stem from a read error. CDR3 sequence reads: CASSESGRRTNERFF. The CDR3 DNA is TGTGCCAGCAGTGAATCCGGGAGAAGGACCAATGAGCGGTTCTTC. The V gene is TRBV2, the J gene TRBJ2-1, with D perhaps TRBD2 (6 bases). The germline V gene has CDR1 SNHLY and CDR2 FYNNEI. The CDR3 length is 15 residues.

The chain employs TRBV11-1 and TRBJ1-1, with D possibly being TRBD1 (6 bases). The CDR3 is made up of 12 amino acids. Germline loops: CDR1 SGHAT, CDR2 FQDESV (reference sequence). V was trimmed by 6 bases and J by 5 bases, leaving 10 bases between them. The CDR3 region is CASRHTGTEAFF. The CDR3 bases are TGTGCCAGCAGACACACAGGGACTGAAGCTTTCTTT. Filled out from reference TRBV11-1 and TRBJ1-1, the complete variable domain reads EAEVAQSPRYKITEKSQAVAFWCDPISGHATLYWYRQILGQGPELLVQFQDESVVDDSQLPKDRFSAERLKGVDSTLKIQPAELGDSAMYLCASRHTGTEAFFGQGTRLTVV.

This clone appeared a single time. The chain employs TRBV7-8 and TRBJ2-3; D remains ambiguous. Between the trimmed V and J ends, which lost 6 bases and 2 bases, there was a span of 18 bases. The CDR3 contains 16 residues. CDR1 and CDR2 from the germline V gene are SGHVS and FQNEAQ. The CDR3 DNA reads TGTGCCAGCAGACCTCCTGGGGTTTCGGTCACAGATACGCAGTATTTT. Residues: CASRPPGVSVTDTQYF.

With respect to this clone: The junction departs from the called germline gene at one end, perhaps through a read error. At the DNA level, this CDR3 is encoded by other sequences in the same sample as well. CDR3 sequence (DNA): TGCAGCGTCCTACCGAGGGACGATTCACCCCTCCACTTC. Translating it yields CSVLPRDDSPLHF. J is TRBJ1-6 and V is TRBV29-1; D might be TRBD1 (5 bases). CDR1 and CDR2 (germline): SQVTM, ANQGSEA. This CDR3 contains 13 residues.

Turning to this clone: The same CDR3 also results from other DNA sequences found in this sample. J is TRBJ1-5 and V is TRBV6-6; no firm D call. The CDR3 totals 14 residues. Per the germline V gene, CDR1 is MNHNY and CDR2 is SVGAGI (reference sequence). V gave up 2 bases and J gave up 5 bases, with 10 bases separating them. CDR3 in DNA: TGTGCCAGCAGTTACCTTACCGGGGATCAGCCCCAGCATTTT. Its protein is CASSYLTGDQPQHF.

The rearrangement joins TRBV11-2 to TRBJ2-2, with TRBD2 matching 12 bases. The CDR3 length is 15 residues. V was clipped by 1 base and J by 13 bases; unmatched bases: 7. Per the germline V gene, CDR1 is SGHAT and CDR2 is FQNNGV. CDR3 sequence: CASSLGSSGREVLFF. The CDR3 DNA is TGTGCCAGCAGCTTAGGGTCTAGCGGGAGGGAGGTGCTGTTTTTT.

Here the CDR3 DNA reads TGTGCCATCAGTGATGGGCAGGGACAGGGAATCAATGAGCAGTTCTTC. Its protein product is CAISDGQGQGINEQFF. The chain recombines TRBV10-3 with TRBJ2-1, with 9 bases lining up with TRBD1. The CDR3 has 16 amino acids. Germline loops: CDR1 ENHRY, CDR2 SYGVKD. Trimming took 3 bases from V and 6 from J; bases not matched to a gene: 9.

This clone was seen a single time. The chain couples TRBV2 to TRBJ2-3; D is possibly TRBD1 (5 bases). Germline values: CDR1 SNHLY, CDR2 FYNNEI. This CDR3 contains 13 residues. The V end lost 6 bases, the J end lost 4 bases, and 11 bases lay between the germline ends. CDR3 loop: CASRIGAADTQYF. CDR3 in DNA: TGTGCCAGCAGAATAGGGGCAGCAGATACGCAGTATTTT.

The chain is built from TRBV4-1 and TRBJ2-2, with 10 bases matching TRBD2. V lost 2 bases, J lost 5 bases, and 17 bases stayed unmatched. Germline V lookup: CDR1 MGHRA, CDR2 YSYEKL. This CDR3 has 20 amino acids. CDR3 in DNA: TGCGCCAGCAGCCAAAAGCCCCGGGGTAGCGGGGGGTTCGGGACCGGGGAGCTGTTTTTT. Amino acid sequence: CASSQKPRGSGGFGTGELFF.

This clone was detected only once. The genes are TRBV28 and TRBJ1-3; maybe TRBD1 (6 bases). V lost 5 bases and J lost 4, with 12 bases in between. The CDR3 is 14 residues long. Germline CDR1 and CDR2: MDHEN and SYDVKM. CDR3 bases: TGTGCCAGCAGTATAACAGGGTCGGGAAACACCATATATTTT. This translates into CASSITGSGNTIYF.

V and J are TRBV6-1 and TRBJ2-7, with D perhaps matching TRBD2 (5 bases). The CDR3 is made up of 14 amino acids. V was clipped by 7 bases and J by 1 base, with 14 bases between them. Per germline, CDR1 MNHNS and CDR2 SASEGT. The CDR3 sequence is CASINGEKSYEQYF. The CDR3 bases are TGTGCCAGCATAAACGGGGAAAAGTCCTACGAGCAGTACTTC.